The 16 T cell receptor beta chains given below trace back to one sample, sequenced in a study of chemoradiotherapy in HPV16-positive cancers. Sequencing was performed with immunoSEQ multiplex PCR; in TCRdb, only in-frame clones are kept and a portion is missing. The top ten hold roughly 3.8% of the sample, which has 30,000 to 35,000 clones, roughly 78% seen once. This specimen was blood, taken from a patient who underwent chemoradiotherapy. All receptors derive from a human donor with HPV-associated anogenital cancer.

The chain has TRBV6-4 and TRBJ2-3, with TRBD2 as a possible D gene (7 bases). V lost 3 bases, J lost 5 bases, and 18 bases lay in between. The CDR3 totals 16 residues. The germline CDR1 and CDR2 sequences are MRHNA and SNTAGT. The CDR3 DNA reads as TGTGCCAGCAGTGATTGGGGGGGCCGTTCGAAAGATACGCAGTATTTT. Its protein is CASSDWGGRSKDTQYF.

The rearrangement joins TRBV5-1 to TRBJ2-1; TRBD2 might be the D (5 bases). The V end lost 1 base, the J end lost 8 bases, and 16 bases lay between the germline ends. From germline, CDR1 is SGHRS and CDR2 YFSETQ. The CDR3 covers 15 residues. In DNA, the CDR3 is TGCGCCAGCAGCTTGCAAAGCGGCCGAACCGATGAGCAGTTCTTC. This gives the protein CASSLQSGRTDEQFF.

The chain employs TRBV7-6 and TRBJ2-7; 8 bases line up with TRBD2. This CDR3 has 14 amino acids. V was clipped by 5 bases and J by 6 bases; unmatched bases: 9. In germline, CDR1 is SGHVS, CDR2 FNYEAQ. The CDR3 nucleotides read TGTGCCAGCAGCCTCCTCGCGGGGGGTGGCGAGCAGTACTTC. This translates into CASSLLAGGGEQYF.

This clone was found once. This sequence joins TRBV6-1 and TRBJ1-5; D is perhaps TRBD1 (6 bases). The CDR3 is 14 residues long. V shed 8 bases and J shed 2 bases, with 13 bases lying between them. Germline V gene sequence: CDR1 MNHNS, CDR2 SASEGT. For the CDR3, the DNA is TGTGCCAGCGGGGGGCTCGGGGGCAATCAGCCCCAGCATTTT. Residues: CASGGLGGNQPQHF.

The count of this clone is one. This sequence joins TRBV5-1 and TRBJ2-3, with 11 bases matching TRBD2. After removal of 4 bases from V and 4 bases from J, the junction contained 8 bases not matched to a gene. This CDR3 is built from 16 residues. The V gene's germline CDR1 is SGHRS and CDR2 YFSETQ. DNA for the CDR3: TGCGCCAGCAGCCGGGTAGGGACTAGCGGAGCAGATACGCAGTATTTT. As protein: CASSRVGTSGADTQYF.

The CDR3, as DNA: TGTGCCACTGAGGACAGGGCCGCGGGCTATGGCTACACCTTC. It specifies CATEDRAAGYGYTF. J is TRBJ1-2 and V is TRBV19; TRBD1 matches at 8 bases. Germline trimming cut 10 bases from V and 4 bases from J; bases unmatched to any gene: 11. CDR1 is LNHDA and CDR2 is SQIVND in the germline V gene (reference sequence). The CDR3 has 14 residues.

The genes are TRBV5-1 and TRBJ2-2; no firm D call. Germline V gene data show CDR1 as SGHRS and CDR2 as YFSETQ. The CDR3 is 17 amino acids. The V end lost 1 base, the J end lost 0 bases, and 13 bases lay between the germline ends. The CDR3 protein is CASSLRSGSSNTGELFF. CDR3 coding DNA: TGCGCCAGCAGCTTGAGATCAGGCAGTTCGAACACCGGGGAGCTGTTTTTT.

The chain joins TRBV6-1 to TRBJ1-1; 7 nucleotides match TRBD1. Per germline, CDR1 MNHNS and CDR2 SASEGT. CDR3 length: 14 amino acids. With 6 bases clipped from V and 1 base from J, the junction kept 5 bases outside the gene matches. This CDR3 reads CASRLEGANTEAFF. In DNA, the CDR3 is TGTGCCAGCAGGCTAGAGGGGGCGAACACTGAAGCTTTCTTT.

Details on this clone: At one boundary the junction diverges from the germline segment, which might be a read error. The chain carries TRBV10-3 and TRBJ1-5, with D perhaps TRBD1 (5 bases). The length of the CDR3 is 14 residues. Germline lookup yields CDR1 ENHRY and CDR2 SYGVKD. The CDR3 DNA reads TGTGCCATCAGTAACCAGGGTAGCGATCAGCCCCAGCATTTT. Amino acids: CAISNQGSDQPQHF.

This chain links TRBV7-2 with TRBJ1-2; 8 bases align to TRBD1. V was pared by 1 base and J by 5 bases, with 6 bases of the junction left unmatched. This CDR3 region has 15 residues. CDR1 SGHTA and CDR2 FQGNSA come from the germline V gene. The chain's CDR3 is CASSLDRTGLYGYTF. CDR3 nucleotides: TGTGCCAGCAGCTTAGATCGGACAGGGTTGTATGGCTACACCTTC.

The chain couples TRBV7-9 to TRBJ2-3; perhaps D is TRBD1 or TRBD2 (5 bases each). This CDR3 contains 15 residues. V lost 7 bases and J 2 bases, leaving 16 bases between the germline ends. Germline CDR1 reads SEHNR; CDR2 reads FQNEAQ (reference sequence). CDR3 sequence reads: CASTTRGGYTDTQYF. The CDR3 bases are TGTGCCAGCACCACTAGGGGTGGGTACACAGATACGCAGTATTTT.

The rearrangement uses TRBV29-1 and TRBJ2-2; TRBD1 matches at 12 bases. V lost 7 bases to trimming and J lost 5 bases; unmatched junction nucleotides: 8. CDR3 length equals 15 residues. Looked up from germline, CDR1 is SQVTM and CDR2 is ANQGSEA. The CDR3 coding sequence is TGCAGCGGGAGGGGGGGACAGGGGGCAACCGGGGAGCTGTTTTTT. Residues: CSGRGGQGATGELFF.

The J gene is TRBJ1-4, the V gene TRBV5-1, with 11 bases that match TRBD1. Germline CDR1 SGHRS, CDR2 YFSETQ. The CDR3 extends over 14 amino acids. After removal of 7 bases from V and 6 bases from J, the junction contained 5 bases not matched to a gene. DNA for the CDR3: TGCGCCAGCGGCCCGGGACAGGGGGATGAAAAACTGTTTTTT. This sequence encodes CASGPGQGDEKLFF.

The V call is TRBV4-1, the J call TRBJ2-7, with 11 bases aligning to TRBD2. Germline CDR1 reads MGHRA; CDR2 reads YSYEKL. The CDR3 runs 15 residues. J was trimmed by 4 bases and V by 1 base; bases with no gene match: 3. CDR3 protein: CASSQAGTSGYEQYF. The CDR3 nucleotides are TGCGCCAGCAGCCAAGCCGGGACTAGCGGTTACGAGCAGTACTTC.

The V gene is TRBV6-4, the J gene TRBJ1-5; 8 nucleotides line up with TRBD1. Germline V gene sequence: CDR1 MRHNA, CDR2 SNTAGT. V shed 5 bases and J 4 bases; nucleotides not matched to a gene: 4. CDR3 length: 14 amino acids. This CDR3 reads CASSPTGGNQPQHF. CDR3 nucleotide sequence: TGTGCCAGCAGTCCTACAGGGGGTAATCAGCCCCAGCATTTT.

J is TRBJ1-1 and V is TRBV19, with D possibly being TRBD1 (5 bases). Trimming left V 1 base short and J 5 bases short, with 8 bases between. The germline CDR1 and CDR2 sequences are LNHDA and SQIVND (reference sequence). The CDR3 sequence is 13 residues long. CDR3 loop: CASSIVGETEAFF. CDR3 DNA: TGTGCCAGTAGTATAGTGGGGGAAACTGAAGCTTTCTTT.